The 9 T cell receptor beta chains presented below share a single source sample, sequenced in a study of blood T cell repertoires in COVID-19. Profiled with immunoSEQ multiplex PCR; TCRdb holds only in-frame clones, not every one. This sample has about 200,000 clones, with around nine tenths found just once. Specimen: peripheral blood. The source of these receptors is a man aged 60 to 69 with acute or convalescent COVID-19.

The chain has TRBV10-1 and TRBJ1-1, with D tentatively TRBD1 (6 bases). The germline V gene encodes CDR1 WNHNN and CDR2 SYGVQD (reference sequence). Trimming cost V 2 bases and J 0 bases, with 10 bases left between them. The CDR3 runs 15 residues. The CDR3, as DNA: TGCGCCAGCAGTGAGCGGGGACACCTGAACACTGAAGCTTTCTTT. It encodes CASSERGHLNTEAFF.

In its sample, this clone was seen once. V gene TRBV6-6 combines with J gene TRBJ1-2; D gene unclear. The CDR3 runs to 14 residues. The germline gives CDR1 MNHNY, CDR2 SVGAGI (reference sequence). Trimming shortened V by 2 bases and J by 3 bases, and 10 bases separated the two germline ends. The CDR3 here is CASSYEGTDYGYTF. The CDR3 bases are TGTGCCAGCAGTTACGAGGGCACAGACTATGGCTACACCTTC.

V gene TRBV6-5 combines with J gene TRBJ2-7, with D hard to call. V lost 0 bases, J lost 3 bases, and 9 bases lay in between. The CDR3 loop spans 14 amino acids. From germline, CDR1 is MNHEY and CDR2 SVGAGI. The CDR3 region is CASSYSKQNYEQYF. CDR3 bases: TGTGCCAGCAGTTACTCGAAACAAAACTACGAGCAGTACTTC.

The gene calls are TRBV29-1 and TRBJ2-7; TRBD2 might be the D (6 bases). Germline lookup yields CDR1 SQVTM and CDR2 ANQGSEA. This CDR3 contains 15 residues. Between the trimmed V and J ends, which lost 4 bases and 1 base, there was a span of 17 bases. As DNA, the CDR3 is TGCAGCGTTGCGGCCGGGGGTTTGAGTTCCTACGAGCAGTACTTC. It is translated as CSVAAGGLSSYEQYF.

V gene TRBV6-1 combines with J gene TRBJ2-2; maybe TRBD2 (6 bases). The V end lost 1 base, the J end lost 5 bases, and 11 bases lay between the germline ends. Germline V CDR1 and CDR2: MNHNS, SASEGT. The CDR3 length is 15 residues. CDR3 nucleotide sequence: TGTGCCAGCAGTGAAGTTAGCGGCGGGACCGGGGAGCTGTTTTTT. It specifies CASSEVSGGTGELFF.

CDR3 sequence: CASSLVLAGGSNTGELFF. The CDR3, as DNA: TGCGCCAGCAGCTTGGTCCTAGCGGGGGGCTCGAACACCGGGGAGCTGTTTTTT. The V gene is TRBV5-1, the J gene TRBJ2-2; 11 positions agree with TRBD2. V lost 0 bases and J lost 0; bases outside the gene matches: 4. The germline gives CDR1 SGHRS, CDR2 YFSETQ. The CDR3 spans 18 residues.

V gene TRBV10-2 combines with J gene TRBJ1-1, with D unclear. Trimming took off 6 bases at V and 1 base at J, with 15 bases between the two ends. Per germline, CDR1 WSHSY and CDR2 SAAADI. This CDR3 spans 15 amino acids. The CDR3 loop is CASSLFRETNTEAFF. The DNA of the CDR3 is TGCGCCAGCAGCCTTTTTAGGGAGACGAACACTGAAGCTTTCTTT.

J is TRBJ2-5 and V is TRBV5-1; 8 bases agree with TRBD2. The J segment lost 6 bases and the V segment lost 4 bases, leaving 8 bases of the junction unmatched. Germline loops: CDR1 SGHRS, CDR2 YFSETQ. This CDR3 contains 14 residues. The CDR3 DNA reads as TGCGCCAGCAGCCCCAATAGCGGGACCCAGACCCAGTACTTC. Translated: CASSPNSGTQTQYF.

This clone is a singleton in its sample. CDR3 coding DNA: TGTGCCAGCAGACCCGGAGTCTACGAGCAGTACTTC. Translated, it gives CASRPGVYEQYF. The chain has TRBV28 and TRBJ2-7; no reliable D call. The CDR3 runs to 12 residues. The V and J ends lost 6 bases and 3 bases respectively, with 9 bases between them. Germline-derived CDR1 and CDR2 are MDHEN and SYDVKM.